The 30 T cell receptor beta chains presented below share a single source sample, sequenced in a study of T cells in Graves' hyperthyroidism and ophthalmopathy. It was RNA transcripts that yielded the amplified TCR beta CDR3 regions. The HTBI primer set served for first-round RT-PCR of the TCR CDR3. TCRdb ran MiXCR on the multiplex PCR reads and lists one entry per CDR3 protein. The sample consists of around 420,000 distinct CDR3 sequences, less than 20% of them appearing once. The source material was blood. The receptor set was obtained from a young woman with Graves' hyperthyroidism.

In this sample, this clonotype turned up a few times. This rearrangement joins TRBV20-1 to TRBJ1-2, with D perhaps TRBD1 (5 bases). Germline loops: CDR1 DFQATT, CDR2 SNEGSKA (reference sequence). V lost 0 bases to trimming and J lost 4 bases, with 15 bases between them. The CDR3 is 15 amino acids. The CDR3 loop reads CSARDRGRQTYGYTF. The CDR3 bases are TGCAGTGCTAGAGATAGGGGCCGCCAGACCTATGGCTACACCTTC.

This clonotype has a count of ten or more. This rearrangement joins TRBV6-1 to TRBJ1-5; D gene uncertain. The V and J ends lost 3 bases and 7 bases respectively, with 19 bases between them. The CDR3 covers 16 residues. Germline V lookup: CDR1 MNHNS, CDR2 SASEGT. CDR3 DNA: TGTGCCAGCAGTGAGAACGCGGCAGCCCTAGGGCAGCCCCAGCATTTT. This translates into CASSENAAALGQPQHF.

Of note for this clonotype: A junction end diverges from the germline sequence, so it may reflect a read error. The chain recombines TRBV10-2 with TRBJ1-6, with D uncertain. Per the germline V gene, CDR1 is WSHSY and CDR2 is SAAADI. The CDR3 loop spans 13 amino acids. The CDR3 DNA reads TGCGCCAGCCGTGAGAGGGCGGATTCACCCCTCCACTTT. Translation gives CASRERADSPLHF.

V usage is TRBV7-3 and J usage is TRBJ2-2; TRBD1 is a possible D gene (6 bases). Trimming shortened V by 1 base and J by 6 bases, and 9 bases separated the two germline ends. Germline CDR1 reads SGHTA; CDR2 reads FQGTGA. The CDR3 consists of 14 residues. CDR3 coding DNA: TGTGCCAGCAGCTTAATGGGGGCTTCCGGGGAGCTGTTTTTT. Amino acids: CASSLMGASGELFF.

This clonotype showed up many times. The chain has TRBV11-2 and TRBJ2-3; D may be TRBD2 (6 bases). CDR1 is SGHAT, CDR2 FQNNGV, per germline. The CDR3 sequence is 15 residues long. Trimming removed 6 bases at V and 2 bases at J, with 15 bases between. In DNA, the CDR3 is TGTGCCAGCAGGACTTGGGAGGACGTCACAGATACGCAGTATTTT. It yields the protein CASRTWEDVTDTQYF.

This clonotype was seen a handful of times. A much larger clone lies a single base off, so this may be a read error. V usage is TRBV3-1 and J usage is TRBJ2-7; no reliable D call. Per germline, CDR1 LGHDT and CDR2 YNNKEL (reference sequence). The CDR3 consists of 12 residues. Trimming took 2 bases from V and 8 from J, leaving 10 bases between them. This CDR3 reads CASSQNRQKQYF. Written as DNA, the CDR3 is TGTGCCAGCAGCCAAAATCGTCAGAAGCAGTACTTC.

The CDR3 protein is CASSLDQGGIYF. The CDR3 region has the DNA TGTGCCAGCAGTTTAGATCAGGGGGGAATATATTTT. The chain has TRBV28 and TRBJ1-3, with 7 bases lining up with TRBD1. Looked up from germline, CDR1 is MDHEN and CDR2 is SYDVKM. The CDR3 is made up of 12 amino acids. J lost 13 bases, V lost 2 bases, and 5 bases had no gene match.

The genes are TRBV12-3 or TRBV12-4 and TRBJ2-7; 8 bases line up with TRBD2. The CDR3 spans 13 residues. V dropped 6 bases and J dropped 5; count of bases not matched to a gene: 6. In nucleotides, the CDR3 is TGTGCCAGCAGCGGGAGCGGGGGACACGAGCAGTACTTC. It specifies CASSGSGGHEQYF.

This clonotype was counted ten times or more. The gene calls are TRBV9 and TRBJ2-3; maybe TRBD1 (7 bases). The germline V gene has CDR1 SGDLS and CDR2 YYNGEE. The CDR3 totals 17 residues. V lost 0 bases and J 4 bases, leaving 18 bases between the germline ends. CDR3 nucleotide sequence: TGTGCCAGCAGCGTAGTGGCTGGAGGGGGCGGGTCAGATACGCAGTATTTT. Protein product: CASSVVAGGGGSDTQYF.

This clonotype was recorded at least ten times. This chain connects TRBV3-1 to TRBJ2-3; no clear D gene. CDR1 and CDR2 from the germline V gene are LGHDT and YNNKEL (reference sequence). This CDR3 contains 13 residues. V lost 4 bases and J lost 5, with 10 bases in between. The CDR3 sequence is CASSPRGGDTQYF. The CDR3 nucleotides read TGTGCCAGCAGCCCTCGCGGTGGAGATACGCAGTATTTT.

This clonotype was picked up a small number of times. The chain has TRBV2 and TRBJ2-3, with 9 bases that match TRBD2. Per germline, CDR1 SNHLY and CDR2 FYNNEI. The CDR3 consists of 17 residues. V shed 2 bases and J 6 bases; nucleotides not matched to a gene: 12. The CDR3 loop reads CASSERLIGGGADTQYF. The CDR3 bases are TGTGCCAGCAGTGAAAGGTTGATCGGCGGGGGGGCGGATACGCAGTATTTT.

This clonotype was counted many times. V usage is TRBV28 and J usage is TRBJ2-7; tentative D call: TRBD1 (6 bases). The germline CDR1 and CDR2 sequences are MDHEN and SYDVKM. This CDR3 contains 15 residues. The V end was cut by 6 bases, the J end by 6 bases, with 21 bases between. The CDR3 sequence: CASSFRGVGACEQYF. CDR3 nucleotide sequence: TGTGCCAGCAGCTTCAGGGGAGTTGGGGCCTGCGAGCAGTACTTC.

This clonotype showed up many times. The chain recombines TRBV7-9 with TRBJ2-7; D remains unclear. The V gene's germline CDR1 is SEHNR and CDR2 FQNEAQ (reference sequence). Deletions cut 1 base from V and 6 bases from J, with 7 bases between. The CDR3 extends over 12 amino acids. CDR3 coding DNA: TGTGCCAGCAGCTTAGGGTCTGGCGAGCAGTACTTC. Encoded protein: CASSLGSGEQYF.

This clonotype was observed a handful of times. This rearrangement joins TRBV7-9 to TRBJ2-3; no reliable D call. Trimming stripped 1 base from V and 7 bases from J, with 6 bases between. This CDR3 contains 12 residues. CDR1 and CDR2 from the germline V gene are SEHNR and FQNEAQ (reference sequence). CDR3 protein: CASSLDLYTQYF. The DNA of the CDR3 is TGTGCCAGCAGCTTAGACCTATATACGCAGTATTTT.

This clonotype was seen at least ten times. The chain is built from TRBV5-6 and TRBJ1-3; D possibly corresponds to TRBD1 (5 bases). The CDR3 contains 17 residues. CDR1 is SGHDT, CDR2 YYEEEE, per germline. V lost 6 bases and J 1 base, leaving 20 bases between the germline ends. CDR3 region: CASNPTDRPSSGNTIYF. CDR3 bases: TGTGCCAGCAACCCGACCGACAGACCGTCTTCTGGAAACACCATATATTTT.

This clonotype turned up a few times. A much larger clone differs from this one at a single base, so this may be a read error. V gene TRBV28 combines with J gene TRBJ2-1; D is uncertain. From germline, CDR1 is MDHEN and CDR2 SYDVKM. This CDR3 region has 12 residues. The V and J ends lost 4 bases and 3 bases respectively, with 4 bases between them. In DNA, the CDR3 is TGTGCCAGCAGTTGGGACTACAATGAGCAGTTCTTC. It encodes CASSWDYNEQFF.

This clonotype came up a few times. The V gene is TRBV7-9, the J gene TRBJ2-6, with 7 bases aligning to TRBD1. V lost 6 bases and J lost 0; bases outside the gene matches: 11. This CDR3 spans 18 amino acids. Germline V CDR1 and CDR2: SEHNR, FQNEAQ (reference sequence). The CDR3: CASSSRGQEYSGANVLTF. CDR3 DNA sequence: TGTGCCAGCAGTTCTCGCGGACAGGAGTACTCTGGGGCCAACGTCCTGACTTTC.

The table lists this clonotype with many counts. The chain uses TRBV27 and TRBJ2-3, with 13 nucleotides matching TRBD2. The CDR3 runs 17 residues. The junction had 6 bases not matched to a gene; V was cut back by 5 bases and J by 1 base. Germline CDR1 MNHEY, CDR2 SMNVEV (reference sequence). The CDR3 sequence: CASSPGTSGVGTDTQYF. CDR3 coding DNA: TGTGCCAGCAGTCCAGGGACTAGCGGGGTGGGCACAGATACGCAGTATTTT.

The sample holds many counts of this clonotype. The chain has TRBV7-9 and TRBJ2-3; 12 bases fit TRBD2. The trim removed 5 bases at V and 3 bases at J, leaving 6 bases unmatched. This CDR3 is built from 16 residues. Germline CDR1 and CDR2: SEHNR and FQNEAQ (reference sequence). In DNA, the CDR3 is TGTGCCAGCAGCCCTCCTAGCGGGGGGGCTACAGATACGCAGTATTTT. Its translation is CASSPPSGGATDTQYF.

This clonotype was seen ten or more times. The chain has TRBV9 and TRBJ2-1, with TRBD2 identical over 9 bases. The V and J ends lost 0 bases and 6 bases, in that order; junction bases with no gene match: 4. The germline CDR1 and CDR2 sequences are SGDLS and YYNGEE. The CDR3 runs to 15 residues. The CDR3 loop is CASSVAGLASNEQFF. DNA of the CDR3: TGTGCCAGCAGCGTAGCCGGACTAGCGTCCAATGAGCAGTTCTTC.

In its sample, this clonotype was seen many times. The CDR3 loop reads CASELDSNTGELFF. DNA of the CDR3: TGTGCCAGCGAACTCGACTCGAACACCGGGGAGCTGTTTTTT. This chain connects TRBV2 to TRBJ2-2, with D unresolved. The CDR3 sequence is 14 residues long. Trimming took off 8 bases at V and 0 bases at J, with 10 bases between the two ends. The germline V gene has CDR1 SNHLY and CDR2 FYNNEI.

Many counts were recorded for this clonotype. The V call is TRBV9, the J call TRBJ2-3; tentative D call: TRBD2 (6 bases). V shed 3 bases and J shed 4 bases, with 12 bases lying between them. Germline values: CDR1 SGDLS, CDR2 YYNGEE. The CDR3 is 14 amino acids. The CDR3 coding sequence is TGTGCCAGCAGCGAGAGCGGGTCCGCAGATACGCAGTATTTT. Protein sequence: CASSESGSADTQYF.

This clonotype appeared many times. The chain is built from TRBV12-5 and TRBJ1-6; the D is unclear. Trimming took 6 bases from V and 10 from J, leaving 10 bases between them. The CDR3 loop spans 12 amino acids. Germline assignment: CDR1 LGHNT and CDR2 FRNRAP. The CDR3 bases are TGTGCTAGTGGGGTGGGCGGATCACCCCTCCACTTT. It encodes CASGVGGSPLHF.

This clonotype has more than one count but fewer than ten. The V call is TRBV4-1, the J call TRBJ2-5, with TRBD2 matching 12 bases. This CDR3 has 17 amino acids. Germline loops: CDR1 MGHRA, CDR2 YSYEKL. After removal of 3 bases from V and 1 base from J, the junction contained 6 bases not matched to a gene. The CDR3 reads CASSHYLAGGSQETQYF. The CDR3, as DNA: TGCGCCAGCAGCCATTATCTAGCGGGGGGGTCCCAAGAGACCCAGTACTTC.

V and J are TRBV9 and TRBJ2-1, with 10 positions matching TRBD2. Germline V gene sequence: CDR1 SGDLS, CDR2 YYNGEE. The trim removed 3 bases at V and 8 bases at J, leaving 14 bases unmatched. CDR3 length: 17 amino acids. CDR3 region: CASSAPWASGRGDEQFF. The DNA of the CDR3 is TGTGCCAGCAGCGCACCCTGGGCTAGCGGGAGAGGCGATGAGCAGTTCTTC.

On this clonotype itself: Being one base from a much bigger clone, this may be a read error. This chain joins TRBV12-3 or TRBV12-4 and TRBJ1-2; D not certain. V was pared by 5 bases and J by 2 bases, with 18 bases between. The CDR3 length is 16 residues. This CDR3 is CASSESTGSLNYGYTF. CDR3 nucleotide sequence: TGTGCCAGCAGTGAGTCGACGGGGTCCCTAAACTATGGCTACACCTTC.

This clonotype has ten or more counts. This chain connects TRBV20-1 to TRBJ2-7, with 12 bases identical to TRBD1. From germline, CDR1 is DFQATT and CDR2 SNEGSKA (reference sequence). This CDR3 is 14 amino acids long. V trimming: 4 bases; J trimming: 3 bases; junction bases outside the gene matches: 4. This chain's CDR3 is CSATGQGADYEQYF. The CDR3 DNA reads TGCAGTGCTACGGGACAGGGGGCCGACTACGAGCAGTACTTC.

The chain carries TRBV5-4 and TRBJ1-3; tentative D call: TRBD1 (6 bases). V was trimmed by 4 bases and J by 2 bases, leaving 13 bases between them. Germline CDR1 and CDR2: SGHNT and YYREEE (reference sequence). The CDR3 length is 15 residues. This CDR3 reads CASSRPGGPGNTIYF. DNA of the CDR3: TGTGCCAGCAGCCGGCCCGGGGGCCCTGGAAACACCATATATTTT. Looking up the rest from reference TRBV5-4 and TRBJ1-3 gives the full variable domain: ETGVTQSPTHLIKTRGQQVTLRCSSQSGHNTVSWYQQALGQGPQFIFQYYREEENGRGNFPPRFSGLQFPNYSSELNVNALELDDSALYLCASSRPGGPGNTIYFGEGSWLTVV.

This clonotype was recorded only once. The chain couples TRBV29-1 to TRBJ2-5; TRBD2 aligns across 8 bases. This CDR3 region has 14 residues. CDR1 and CDR2 (germline): SQVTM, ANQGSEA. With 6 bases clipped from V and 7 bases from J, the junction kept 13 bases outside the gene matches. The CDR3 DNA reads TGCAGCGTCCCTCTCCCGGGGGCGGGGGGGACCCAGTACTTC. It specifies CSVPLPGAGGTQYF.

This clonotype has only one observation. Its ends do not fully match the called genes, so a read error is possible. This sequence joins TRBV7-3 and TRBJ2-7, with D possibly TRBD2 on 6 matching bases. Germline V CDR1 and CDR2: SGHTA, FQGTGA. The CDR3 sequence is 14 residues long. The chain's CDR3 is CANSPGGRTYEQYF. Here the CDR3 DNA reads TGTGCCAACAGCCCCGGGGGACGGACCTACGAGCAGTACTTC.